This T cell receptor beta chain was obtained from a study of shared clonotypes between healthy human individuals. Whole-study results and caveats: Represented diversity, genetic and exposure-history alike, was limited by few donors.

All the donors were Caucasian adults who lived in Nashville, Tennessee. The CDR3 sequence is 16 residues long. CDR1 SGHVS and CDR2 FQNEAQ come from the germline V gene. Trimming at V came to 5 bases and at J to 5 bases, leaving 13 bases not matched to a gene. Worth noting for this clone: Its target is unknown.

Method: immunoSEQ multiplex PCR; TCRdb's copy keeps in-frame clones and lacks some. Of nearly 500,000 clones listed, around 80% are singletons. This chain links TRBV7-8 with TRBJ2-3, with 7 nucleotides matching TRBD2. The receptor's source is a woman aged 40 to 50 in good health. Some clones in this sample may be carry-over from other donors' samples. Sequencing used PBMCs. The CDR3 protein is CASSPKVAGVGDTQYF. The CDR3 DNA is TGTGCCAGCAGCCCAAAGGTGGCGGGAGTAGGAGATACGCAGTATTTT. Full variable domain (remainder filled in from reference TRBV7-8 and TRBJ2-3): GAGVSQSPRYKVAKRGQDVALRCDPISGHVSLFWYQQALGQGPEFLTYFQNEAQLDKSGLPSDRFFAERPEGSVSTLKIQRTQQEDSAVYLCASSPKVAGVGDTQYFGPGTRLTVL.